Listed here are 11 T cell receptor beta chains from one sample, sequenced in a study of blood T cell repertoires in COVID-19. Generated by immunoSEQ multiplex PCR, the TCRdb table keeps only in-frame clones and is missing some. The sample shows 150,000 to 200,000 clones, roughly 82% of them seen only once. Sequenced input: PBMCs or T cells enriched from blood (not recorded which). Receptor source: a woman aged 60-75 years with acute COVID-19.

The gene calls are TRBV10-1 and TRBJ2-2; D might be TRBD1 (6 bases). V was cut by 4 bases and J by 6 bases, with 12 bases left in between. The CDR3 covers 14 residues. Germline CDR1 is WNHNN and CDR2 is SYGVQD (reference sequence). CDR3 in amino acids: CASSGTVSAGELFF. The CDR3 DNA reads as TGCGCCAGCAGTGGGACAGTGAGCGCCGGGGAGCTGTTTTTT.

The J gene is TRBJ1-6, the V gene TRBV6-5; 8 bases fit TRBD1. The V and J ends lost 8 bases and 7 bases, in that order; junction bases with no gene match: 7. The germline gives CDR1 MNHEY, CDR2 SVGAGI. The CDR3 sequence is 14 residues long. The CDR3 region is CASSGQGNNSPLHF. The CDR3 DNA follows: TGTGCCAGCTCCGGACAGGGAAACAATTCACCCCTCCACTTT.

The chain links TRBV5-4 to TRBJ2-3; a possible D gene is TRBD2 (6 bases). This CDR3 contains 15 residues. Germline CDR1 and CDR2: SGHNT and YYREEE (reference sequence). Trimming pared 9 bases from V and 0 bases from J, leaving 17 bases between. DNA for the CDR3: TGTGCCACCTCGGGGGTGGTGCGGAGCACAGATACGCAGTATTTT. It translates to CATSGVVRSTDTQYF.

V is TRBV6-1 and J is TRBJ2-7; D ambiguous. This CDR3 spans 13 amino acids. Germline-derived CDR1 and CDR2 are MNHNS and SASEGT. V lost 1 base and J 5 bases, leaving 9 bases between the germline ends. The CDR3 reads CASSEVGVDEQYV. The CDR3 coding sequence is TGTGCCAGCAGTGAAGTAGGAGTTGACGAGCAGTACGTC.

The J gene is TRBJ2-3, the V gene TRBV27; 7 bases are shared with TRBD2. Germline V CDR1 and CDR2: MNHEY, SMNVEV (reference sequence). With V trimmed by 4 bases and J by 1 base, 8 bases remained unmatched. The CDR3 runs to 16 residues. In nucleotides, the CDR3 is TGTGCCAGCAGTTCCTCCGCGGGGAGGGGCACAGATACGCAGTATTTT. Its protein is CASSSSAGRGTDTQYF.

The rearrangement joins TRBV28 to TRBJ1-2, with D possibly TRBD1 on 6 matching bases. Germline CDR1 and CDR2: MDHEN and SYDVKM. V lost 6 bases, J lost 8 bases, and 19 bases lay in between. This CDR3 spans 14 amino acids. This chain's CDR3 is CASSLDSNLGGYTF. For the CDR3, the DNA is TGTGCCAGCAGCTTGGACAGTAATTTGGGAGGCTACACCTTC.

The chain links TRBV2 to TRBJ1-1; no clear D gene. Germline CDR1 reads SNHLY; CDR2 reads FYNNEI. The length of the CDR3 is 11 residues. The V end lost 2 bases, the J end lost 10 bases, and 8 bases lay between the germline ends. The CDR3 is CASSENSGAFF. CDR3 nucleotides: TGTGCCAGCAGTGAAAACTCGGGAGCTTTCTTT.

This chain connects TRBV5-1 to TRBJ2-6; 7 bases agree with TRBD1. The CDR3 extends over 15 amino acids. V lost 1 base, J lost 4 bases, and 2 bases stayed unmatched. CDR1 is SGHRS and CDR2 is YFSETQ in the germline V gene. CDR3 sequence (DNA): TGCGCCAGCAGCTTGACAGGGGCCGGGGCCAACGTCCTGACTTTC. Amino acid sequence: CASSLTGAGANVLTF.

This clone is a singleton in its sample. V and J are TRBV7-2 and TRBJ1-6; 7 nucleotides line up with TRBD1. With 4 bases clipped from V and 7 bases from J, the junction kept 10 bases outside the gene matches. Germline CDR1 and CDR2: SGHTA and FQGNSA. The CDR3 is 16 amino acids. This CDR3 reads CASSSRDSILNSPLHF. CDR3 nucleotide sequence: TGTGCCAGCAGCTCTAGGGACAGCATTCTAAATTCACCCCTCCACTTT.

The V gene is TRBV5-1, the J gene TRBJ1-6; 8 nucleotides match TRBD1. The CDR3 sequence is 14 residues long. Per germline, CDR1 SGHRS and CDR2 YFSETQ. Unmatched junction bases numbered 9, after V lost 4 bases and J lost 12 bases. The CDR3 DNA sequence: TGCGCCAGCAGCCTAGGACAGGGCTCTGAACCCCTCCACTTT. It codes for CASSLGQGSEPLHF. Supplemented by reference TRBV5-1 and TRBJ1-6, the full variable domain reads KAGVTQTPRYLIKTRGQQVTLSCSPISGHRSVSWYQQTPGQGLQFLFEYFSETQRNKGNFPGRFSGRQFSNSRSEMNVSTLELGDSALYLCASSLGQGSEPLHFGNGTRLTVT.

The CDR3 nucleotides read TGTGCCAGCAGTTACTTTACTTCCCGCTCCTACAATGAGCAGTTCTTC. It codes for CASSYFTSRSYNEQFF. The chain recombines TRBV6-2 or TRBV6-3 with TRBJ2-1, with D unresolved. The germline V and J ends were trimmed by 1 base and 0 bases, with 10 bases remaining between them. From germline, CDR1 is MNHEY and CDR2 SVGEGT. This CDR3 contains 16 residues.